This T cell receptor beta chain was found in a study of T cell responses to AZD1222 COVID-19 vaccine. Study context: Doses given second, at about 4 or about 12 weeks, were pooled.

Study-level results: Clonal diversity was possibly underestimated, and white British individuals and females predominated among donors. A reported finding is that nearly half of spike-specific TCRs target unmutated variant regions. Dominant at 160-218 and 743-854, vaccine-associated CD4 TCRs also spanned spike.

This CDR3 region has 14 residues. Trimming took 2 bases from V and 0 from J, leaving 5 bases between them. CDR1 is MNHEY and CDR2 is SVGAGI in the germline V gene. Sequencing was performed with immunoSEQ multiplex PCR; in TCRdb, only in-frame clones are kept and a portion is missing. Of roughly 130,000 clones listed, approximately 90% are singletons. About this clone itself: Its matching antigen is unknown.

The receptor was isolated from an adult in good health. The source material was peripheral blood, sampled on day 0 of AZD1222 vaccination. The chain is built from TRBV6-5 and TRBJ1-3, with a possible D match to TRBD1 (5 bases). The CDR3 nucleotides read TGTGCCAGCAGTTACGACAGCTCTGGAAACACCATATATTTT. Protein: CASSYDSSGNTIYF.